This T cell receptor (beta chain) was sequenced during a study of T cell changes during pregnancy in multiple sclerosis. TCRdb's table, derived via immunoSEQ multiplex PCR, lists solely in-frame clones and lacks some. The sample contains 60,000 to 65,000 clones, roughly 92% of which appear only once. This clone showed up just once. CDR3 length equals 16 residues. Germline V gene data show CDR1 as MNHEY and CDR2 as SVGAGI. V lost 2 bases to trimming and J lost 6 bases, with 17 bases between them. The genes are TRBV6-5 and TRBJ1-5; possible D gene TRBD1, 5 bases. The source was peripheral blood, collected in the second trimester of pregnancy. The clonotype was recovered from a female donor with multiple sclerosis, enrolled in a pregnancy study. CDR3 sequence reads: CASSYGGTGFGQPQHF. The CDR3 DNA reads TGTGCCAGCAGTTACGGGGGGACGGGGTTCGGTCAGCCCCAGCATTTT.